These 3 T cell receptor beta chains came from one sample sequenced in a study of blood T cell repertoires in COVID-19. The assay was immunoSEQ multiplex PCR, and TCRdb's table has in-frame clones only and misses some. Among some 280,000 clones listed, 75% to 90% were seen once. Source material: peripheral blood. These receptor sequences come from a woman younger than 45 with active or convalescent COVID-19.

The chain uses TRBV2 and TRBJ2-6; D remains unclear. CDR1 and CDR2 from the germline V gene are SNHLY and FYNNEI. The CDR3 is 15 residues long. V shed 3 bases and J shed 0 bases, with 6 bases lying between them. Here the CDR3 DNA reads TGTGCCAGCAGTGAGGGCCACTCTGGGGCCAACGTCCTGACTTTC. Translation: CASSEGHSGANVLTF.

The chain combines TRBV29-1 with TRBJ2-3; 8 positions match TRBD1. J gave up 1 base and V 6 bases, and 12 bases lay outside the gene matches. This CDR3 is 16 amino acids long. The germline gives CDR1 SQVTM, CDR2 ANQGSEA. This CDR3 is CSVGQGHLLGTDTQYF. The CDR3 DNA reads TGCAGCGTCGGACAGGGACACCTCCTAGGCACAGATACGCAGTATTTT.

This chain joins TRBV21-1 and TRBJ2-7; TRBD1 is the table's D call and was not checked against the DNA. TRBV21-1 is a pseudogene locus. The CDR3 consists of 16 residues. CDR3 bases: TGTGCCAGCAGCGCTTGCCGGGACAGGGGGAAGAGGGAGCAGTACTTC. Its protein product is CASSACRDRGKREQYF.